The clone carrying this TCR beta chain was recorded at least ten times. For TCR beta, libraries came from quantitative 5'-RACE with molecular barcodes. TCRdb reanalysed the 5' RACE reads using MiXCR and keeps one entry per CDR3 protein. The sample shows more than 150,000 distinct CDR3 sequences, 15% to 20% of them seen only once. These data originate in a study of CD8 T cells in ankylosing spondylitis. The CDR3 contains 14 residues. The germline CDR1 and CDR2 sequences are MNHEY and SMNVEV (reference sequence). Trimming removed 2 bases at V and 5 bases at J, with 13 bases between. The source is a male donor under 30 with ankylosing spondylitis or in good health (not recorded which). The sequenced sample was blood, either unsorted or a sorted T cell fraction (not recorded which). The gene calls are TRBV27 and TRBJ2-7; D unclear. This chain's CDR3 is CASSLGWWVDEQYF. In DNA, the CDR3 is TGTGCCAGCAGTTTAGGATGGTGGGTGGACGAGCAGTACTTC.